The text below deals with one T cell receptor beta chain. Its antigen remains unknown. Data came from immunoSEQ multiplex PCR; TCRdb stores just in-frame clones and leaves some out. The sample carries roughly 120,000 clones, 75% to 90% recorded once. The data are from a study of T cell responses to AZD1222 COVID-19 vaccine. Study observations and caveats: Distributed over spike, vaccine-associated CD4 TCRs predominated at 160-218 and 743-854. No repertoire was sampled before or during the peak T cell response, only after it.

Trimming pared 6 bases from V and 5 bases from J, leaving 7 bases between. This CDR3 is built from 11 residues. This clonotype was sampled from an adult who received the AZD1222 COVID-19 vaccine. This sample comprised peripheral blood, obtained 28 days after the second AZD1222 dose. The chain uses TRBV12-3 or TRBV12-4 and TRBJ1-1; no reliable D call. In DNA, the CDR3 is TGTGCCAGCAGCCCTAGAACTGAAGCTTTCTTT. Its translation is CASSPRTEAFF.